A selection of T cell receptor beta chains follows, all from one sample in a study of shared clonotypes between healthy human individuals. Libraries were prepared by immunoSEQ multiplex PCR; TCRdb keeps only in-frame clonotypes and omits some of them. The sample yields about a million clones, approximately 80% seen once. The material sequenced was memory CD4+ T cells from PBMCs. These receptors were obtained from a man aged 18-30 years in good health. Some clones in this sample may be carry-over from other donors' samples. CDR3s include the opening cysteine and the closing phenylalanine or tryptophan. Each record gives: CDR3 protein, clone size, D gene, V gene, J gene. The D gene is left open where the match is weak. Expanded clones get a size class; other rows say once, few or many, or leave the size out.

CDR3aa: CASSQTVATNTGELFF; abundance: few; d_gene: NA; v_gene: TRBV7-8; j_gene: TRBJ2-2
CDR3aa: CASSLSVSGGPVNTEAFF; abundance: NA; d_gene: NA; v_gene: TRBV5-6; j_gene: TRBJ1-1
CDR3aa: CASSRPSGTPGEQFF; abundance: NA; d_gene: TRBD2; v_gene: TRBV27; j_gene: TRBJ2-1
CDR3aa: CSVRSTSGSWNEQFF; abundance: NA; d_gene: TRBD2; v_gene: TRBV29-1; j_gene: TRBJ2-1
CDR3aa: CASSYSRGPLYEQYF; abundance: NA; d_gene: TRBD1; v_gene: TRBV6-5; j_gene: TRBJ2-7
CDR3aa: CASSFAEGQEKLFF; abundance: many; d_gene: NA; v_gene: TRBV2; j_gene: TRBJ1-4
CDR3aa: CASSRDGSSYEQYF; abundance: NA; d_gene: NA; v_gene: TRBV4-1; j_gene: TRBJ2-7
CDR3aa: CASSPGTSDLEQYF; abundance: few; d_gene: TRBD2; v_gene: TRBV10-1; j_gene: TRBJ2-7
CDR3aa: CASSRRGTGSSGANVLTF; abundance: NA; d_gene: TRBD1; v_gene: TRBV18; j_gene: TRBJ2-6
CDR3aa: CASSPGGGGSNEKLFF; abundance: few; d_gene: NA; v_gene: TRBV5-1; j_gene: TRBJ1-4
CDR3aa: CASSLAGWTEAFF; abundance: NA; d_gene: NA; v_gene: TRBV7-9; j_gene: TRBJ1-1
CDR3aa: CASSLGTGQETQYF; abundance: NA; d_gene: NA; v_gene: TRBV5-1; j_gene: TRBJ2-5
CDR3aa: CASSRSGRDYEQYF; abundance: NA; d_gene: NA; v_gene: TRBV18; j_gene: TRBJ2-7
CDR3aa: CATTAGTTTGELFF; abundance: NA; d_gene: NA; v_gene: TRBV15; j_gene: TRBJ2-2
CDR3aa: CASSQDLGNEQFF; abundance: once; d_gene: NA; v_gene: TRBV4-2; j_gene: TRBJ2-1
CDR3aa: CASSSRTSGRLNEQFF; abundance: NA; d_gene: TRBD2; v_gene: TRBV7-9; j_gene: TRBJ2-1
CDR3aa: CASSEEGGGQFF; abundance: once; d_gene: NA; v_gene: TRBV2; j_gene: TRBJ2-1
CDR3aa: CASSLSFKGAGNTIYF; abundance: NA; d_gene: NA; v_gene: TRBV7-2; j_gene: TRBJ1-3
CDR3aa: CAISATGGFYNEQFF; abundance: NA; d_gene: TRBD1; v_gene: TRBV10-3; j_gene: TRBJ2-1
CDR3aa: CASSLEGSGKFNEQYF; abundance: NA; d_gene: TRBD2; v_gene: TRBV5-1; j_gene: TRBJ2-7
CDR3aa: CASTSAPVGEQYF; abundance: once; d_gene: NA; v_gene: TRBV2; j_gene: TRBJ2-7
CDR3aa: CASSYPEEPQHF; abundance: many; d_gene: NA; v_gene: TRBV2; j_gene: TRBJ1-5
CDR3aa: CASSLQENTEAFF; abundance: NA; d_gene: NA; v_gene: TRBV5-4; j_gene: TRBJ1-1
CDR3aa: CASLGAGGSETQYF; abundance: NA; d_gene: TRBD2; v_gene: TRBV28; j_gene: TRBJ2-5
CDR3aa: CASSSRTGYYNEQFF; abundance: NA; d_gene: TRBD1; v_gene: TRBV27; j_gene: TRBJ2-1
CDR3aa: CASTFRPGGGNQPQHF; abundance: NA; d_gene: NA; v_gene: TRBV6-8; j_gene: TRBJ1-5
CDR3aa: CASNTLDTALHF; abundance: NA; d_gene: NA; v_gene: TRBV28; j_gene: TRBJ1-6
CDR3aa: CASSPGQPTEAFF; abundance: NA; d_gene: NA; v_gene: TRBV5-1; j_gene: TRBJ1-1
CDR3aa: CATEDRGRGTEAFF; abundance: NA; d_gene: TRBD1; v_gene: TRBV19; j_gene: TRBJ1-1
CDR3aa: CASSLSPGLYEQYF; abundance: NA; d_gene: NA; v_gene: TRBV27; j_gene: TRBJ2-7
CDR3aa: CASSIGNSGNTIYF; abundance: NA; d_gene: NA; v_gene: TRBV19; j_gene: TRBJ1-3
CDR3aa: CASSIRFSGTGRVEQYF; abundance: NA; d_gene: NA; v_gene: TRBV21-1; j_gene: TRBJ2-7
CDR3aa: CASSGLEAYEQFF; abundance: NA; d_gene: NA; v_gene: TRBV25-1; j_gene: TRBJ2-1
CDR3aa: CASSNTGTGSVGHTF; abundance: NA; d_gene: TRBD1; v_gene: TRBV7-9; j_gene: TRBJ1-2
CDR3aa: CASRPPRTPYEQYF; abundance: NA; d_gene: NA; v_gene: TRBV6-5; j_gene: TRBJ2-7
CDR3aa: CASSLGQGYGYTF; abundance: NA; d_gene: NA; v_gene: TRBV7-2; j_gene: TRBJ1-2
CDR3aa: CASSLLGGRQGAYEQYF; abundance: NA; d_gene: TRBD1; v_gene: TRBV28; j_gene: TRBJ2-7
CDR3aa: CASIGTGTGNTIYF; abundance: NA; d_gene: TRBD1; v_gene: TRBV19; j_gene: TRBJ1-3
CDR3aa: CASSSVTVTGELFF; abundance: NA; d_gene: NA; v_gene: TRBV5-1; j_gene: TRBJ2-2
CDR3aa: CASSTSGRTGELFF; abundance: NA; d_gene: TRBD2; v_gene: TRBV6-5; j_gene: TRBJ2-2
CDR3aa: CASGKTGVSTGELFF; abundance: NA; d_gene: TRBD1; v_gene: TRBV5-1; j_gene: TRBJ2-2
CDR3aa: CASSRDRGTQYF; abundance: NA; d_gene: NA; v_gene: TRBV7-9; j_gene: TRBJ2-3
CDR3aa: CASSLGRARYEQYF; abundance: few; d_gene: NA; v_gene: TRBV11-2; j_gene: TRBJ2-7
CDR3aa: CAISETQREGRIEQFF; abundance: once; d_gene: TRBD2; v_gene: TRBV10-3; j_gene: TRBJ2-1
CDR3aa: CASSLGGTANTEAFF; abundance: NA; d_gene: TRBD1; v_gene: TRBV7-2; j_gene: TRBJ1-1
CDR3aa: CASRRGGTGDSYEQYF; abundance: NA; d_gene: TRBD1; v_gene: TRBV5-6; j_gene: TRBJ2-7
CDR3aa: CAISDGSAPADTQYF; abundance: NA; d_gene: NA; v_gene: TRBV10-3; j_gene: TRBJ2-3
CDR3aa: CASSSAGQTTDTQYF; abundance: NA; d_gene: NA; v_gene: TRBV5-4; j_gene: TRBJ2-3
CDR3aa: CASSRQGAGTQYF; abundance: many; d_gene: TRBD1; v_gene: TRBV27; j_gene: TRBJ2-3
CDR3aa: CASSSRGQETQYF; abundance: NA; d_gene: NA; v_gene: TRBV5-6; j_gene: TRBJ2-5
CDR3aa: CASSLTGKWGYTF; abundance: NA; d_gene: NA; v_gene: TRBV28; j_gene: TRBJ1-2
CDR3aa: CASSVSQTRGQETQYF; abundance: NA; d_gene: NA; v_gene: TRBV9; j_gene: TRBJ2-5